A selection of T cell receptor beta chains follows, all from one sample in a study of blood T cells in healthy people across ages. TCRdb reprocessed the 5' RACE reads via MiXCR and lists one record per CDR3 protein. There are about 1 million distinct CDR3 sequences in the sample; 45% occur only once, and around 18% lies in the top ten. The sequenced sample consisted of blood. The source is a woman aged 60 to 75 in good health. Each CDR3 is given with its conserved first and last residue. Fields, in order: V gene, D gene, clone size, J gene, CDR3 DNA, CDR3 protein. A D gene is named only where the DNA matches it firmly. Expanded clones get a size class; other rows say once, few or many, or leave the size out.

TRBV5-1,NA,few,TRBJ1-4,TGCGCCAGCAGCTTGGAAGGGGTCGGGGAAAAACTGTTTTTT,CASSLEGVGEKLFF
TRBV5-1,NA,NA,TRBJ2-7,TGCGCCAGCAGCTTGGTTGGCGGCCTGACCTCGGACGAGCAGTACTTC,CASSLVGGLTSDEQYF
TRBV4-2,TRBD2,many,TRBJ2-1,TGTGCCAGCAGCCAAGATGAACTAGCGGGAGTAAGTGAGCAGTTCTTC,CASSQDELAGVSEQFF
TRBV27,NA,NA,TRBJ1-5,TGTGCCAGCAGTTTAACAGGGATATATAATCAGCCCCAGCATTTT,CASSLTGIYNQPQHF
TRBV27,NA,few,TRBJ2-7,TGTGCCAGCAGTCCAACGGACCTTTTGGGACAAACCTACGAGCAGTACTTC,CASSPTDLLGQTYEQYF
TRBV29-1,TRBD1,NA,TRBJ2-4,TGCAGCGTTAGGACAGGGGGCGAAAACGTCAAAAACATTCAGTACTTC,CSVRTGGENVKNIQYF
TRBV10-1,TRBD1,few,TRBJ2-5,TGCGCCAGCAGTGAGACCGGGACAGGGGAAGAGCAGTACTTC,CASSETGTGEEQYF
TRBV3-1,TRBD1,few,TRBJ2-7,TGTGCCAGCAGCCAAGGCTTGGACAGGAACGGGCAGTACTTC,CASSQGLDRNGQYF
TRBV3-1,TRBD2,NA,TRBJ2-1,TGTGCCAGCAGCCCCCTAGCGGGAGGGCCCTCCTACAATGAGCAGTTCTTC,CASSPLAGGPSYNEQFF
TRBV18,TRBD2,few,TRBJ2-1,TGTGCCAGCTCATCCGGGACTAGAATCTTTGAGCAGTTCTTC,CASSSGTRIFEQFF
TRBV12-3/TRBV12-4,NA,few,TRBJ2-3,TGTGCCAGCAGACGAGGGGCAGGCACAGATACGCAGTATTTT,CASRRGAGTDTQYF
TRBV7-9,TRBD2,NA,TRBJ2-1,TGTGCCAGCAGCTTACCACTAGCGGGAGAGGATGAGCAGTTCTTC,CASSLPLAGEDEQFF
TRBV30,NA,once,TRBJ2-3,TGTGCCTGGAGTGGACAGGTATCAGATACGCAGTATTTT,CAWSGQVSDTQYF
TRBV6-6,NA,NA,TRBJ2-5,TGTGCCAGCAGTTACGGCCAGGGGCGCGAGGAGACCCAGTACTTC,CASSYGQGREETQYF
TRBV7-9,NA,few,TRBJ1-1,TGTGCCAGCACCCGAGGGGGGGACGTGGATGAAGCTTTCTTT,CASTRGGDVDEAFF
TRBV14,NA,NA,TRBJ1-2,TGTGCCAGCTGCGGGGGGAAGGGCTATGGCTACACCTTC,CASCGGKGYGYTF
TRBV2,TRBD1,NA,TRBJ1-2,TGTGCCAGCAGTGAAAGGCAGGGGGCAGTGGGTGGCTACACCTTC,CASSERQGAVGGYTF
TRBV20-1,NA,few,TRBJ2-7,TGCAGTGCTAGAGCACCGGGACACCAAGCCAATGAGCAGTACTTC,CSARAPGHQANEQYF
TRBV2,TRBD2,NA,TRBJ2-1,TGTGCCAGCACTCCTGATGCGGGAGCGACCTACAATGAGCAGTTCTTC,CASTPDAGATYNEQFF
TRBV20-1,NA,many,TRBJ2-1,TGCAGTGTTTTTAGCGATTCCCACAATGAGCAGTTCTTC,CSVFSDSHNEQFF
TRBV5-6,NA,NA,TRBJ2-3,TGTGCCAGCAGCCCCGTTGGTGCGGGGCGGGGCACAGATACGCAGTATTTT,CASSPVGAGRGTDTQYF
TRBV12-3/TRBV12-4,TRBD2,NA,TRBJ2-1,TGTGCCAGCAGTATAGGGACTAGCGGGAGGGCAGGCAATGAGCAGTTCTTC,CASSIGTSGRAGNEQFF
TRBV11-3,NA,NA,TRBJ2-1,TGTGCCAGCAGCTTGGACTCCTACAGCTCCTACAATGAGCAGTTCTTC,CASSLDSYSSYNEQFF
TRBV7-2,NA,NA,TRBJ2-7,TGTGCCAGCATCTTATCTGGTGCTAGCTACGAGCAGTACTTC,CASILSGASYEQYF
TRBV24-1,NA,NA,TRBJ2-1,TGTGCCACCAGTGATCCACGTCGGGACTCCTCAAAAGAGACCCAGTTCTTC,CATSDPRRDSSKETQFF
TRBV7-2,TRBD1,few,TRBJ1-2,TGTGCCAGCAGTTACGGGACAGGCGGTATTGGCTACACCTTC,CASSYGTGGIGYTF
TRBV5-1,TRBD2,many,TRBJ2-1,TGCGCCAGCAGCTTGTTTAGCGGGACGTACAATGAGCAGTTCTTC,CASSLFSGTYNEQFF
TRBV20-1,TRBD2,NA,TRBJ2-7,TGCAGTGCTAGAGATTGGACTAGCGACTCCTACGAGCAGTACTTC,CSARDWTSDSYEQYF
TRBV12-3/TRBV12-4,TRBD1,NA,TRBJ1-2,TGTGCCAGCAGTCTCAGGGGGCGCCGACACTATGGCTACACCTTC,CASSLRGRRHYGYTF
TRBV27,TRBD1,NA,TRBJ2-7,TGTGCCAGCAGTCCGACGGGACAGGGTGGCCTAGATGAGCAGTACTTC,CASSPTGQGGLDEQYF
TRBV6-5,TRBD1,NA,TRBJ2-5,TGTGCCAGCAGTTCCACAGGGGCAGAACAAGAGACCCAGTACTTC,CASSSTGAEQETQYF
TRBV12-3/TRBV12-4,NA,few,TRBJ2-3,TGTGCCAGTAGCAGGGAAAAGCCCCCCACAGATACGCAGTATTTT,CASSREKPPTDTQYF
TRBV3-1,TRBD1,few,TRBJ2-1,TGTGCCAGCAGCCCCGGGGCGGGACAGGGGGACAATGAGCAGTTCTTC,CASSPGAGQGDNEQFF
TRBV28,TRBD2,few,TRBJ2-3,TGTGCCAGCAGTGCGGGACTAGCGCTATTAAGCACAGATACGCAGTATTTT,CASSAGLALLSTDTQYF
TRBV11-2,NA,few,TRBJ2-7,TGTGCCAGCAGCTTCGTCGGAGGGCCCGGCGAGCAGTACTTC,CASSFVGGPGEQYF
TRBV29-1,TRBD2,once,TRBJ2-1,TGCAGCGTTGGAAGTAGCGGGATCGGCAATGAGCAGTTCTTC,CSVGSSGIGNEQFF
TRBV20-1,NA,NA,TRBJ2-5,TGCAGTGCTAGTGTTAGGGGGGGATCTCAAGAGACCCAGTACTTC,CSASVRGGSQETQYF
TRBV6-5,NA,NA,TRBJ2-5,TGTGCCAGCAGTGTCGGTGGAAGCCCCGTGGAGACCCAGTACTTC,CASSVGGSPVETQYF
TRBV5-1,TRBD1,few,TRBJ2-7,TGCGCCAGCAGCTTGGCCTACAGGGGTGTTTCCTACGAGCAGTACTTC,CASSLAYRGVSYEQYF
TRBV11-2,NA,few,TRBJ2-7,TGTGCCGTCCGGCGGAGTTACTACGAGCAGTACTTC,CAVRRSYYEQYF
TRBV12-3/TRBV12-4,TRBD1,few,TRBJ1-2,TGTGCCAGCAGTGTCCGTCAGACAGGGCGAGGCTACACCTTC,CASSVRQTGRGYTF
TRBV30,NA,NA,TRBJ2-1,TGTGCCTGGAGTCACAGGGACAATGAGCAGTTCTTC,CAWSHRDNEQFF
TRBV6-1,NA,NA,TRBJ1-1,TGTGCCAGTACTGATAACACTGAAGCTTTCTTT,CASTDNTEAFF
TRBV28,NA,NA,TRBJ1-2,TGTGCCAGCAGGGGCCAAGGGAGTCGGGCCTATGGCTACACCTTC,CASRGQGSRAYGYTF
TRBV7-2,TRBD2,NA,TRBJ2-3,TGTGCCAGCAGCTTAGAAGTGTGGACTAGCGCTATGGATACGCAGTATTTT,CASSLEVWTSAMDTQYF
TRBV10-3,TRBD2,few,TRBJ2-7,TGTGCCATCAGGGGGTTAGCGGGGCGTTACGAGCAGTACTTC,CAIRGLAGRYEQYF
TRBV6-5,NA,NA,TRBJ2-1,TGTGCCAGCATCAAATTCGGAGGAGCGGAGCGGTTCTTC,CASIKFGGAERFF
TRBV11-2,NA,few,TRBJ2-6,TGTGCCAGCAGCGCAACGGCTGGGGCCAACGTCCTGACTTTC,CASSATAGANVLTF
TRBV7-9,NA,NA,TRBJ2-3,TGTGCCAGCAGCTTAGAAGTCAGGAGCACAGATACGCAGTATTTT,CASSLEVRSTDTQYF
TRBV5-1,NA,NA,TRBJ2-3,TGCGCCAGCAGCTTAAGGGCGCGCACAGATACGCAGTATTTT,CASSLRARTDTQYF
TRBV20-1,NA,NA,TRBJ1-1,TGCAGTGCTTCGGGGTCGAACACTGAAGCTTTCTTT,CSASGSNTEAFF
TRBV6-6,NA,few,TRBJ2-7,TGTGCCAGCACACCAGGACGGCCGACCTACGAGCAGTACTTC,CASTPGRPTYEQYF
TRBV12-3/TRBV12-4,TRBD1,NA,TRBJ2-5,TGTGCCAGCAGTTTTAGGTTTTCTCGGACAGGGGGAGAGACCCAGTACTTC,CASSFRFSRTGGETQYF
TRBV18,NA,once,TRBJ1-5,TGTGCCAGCTCTCAGAGCACAGTAAGCAATCAGCCCCAGCATTTT,CASSQSTVSNQPQHF